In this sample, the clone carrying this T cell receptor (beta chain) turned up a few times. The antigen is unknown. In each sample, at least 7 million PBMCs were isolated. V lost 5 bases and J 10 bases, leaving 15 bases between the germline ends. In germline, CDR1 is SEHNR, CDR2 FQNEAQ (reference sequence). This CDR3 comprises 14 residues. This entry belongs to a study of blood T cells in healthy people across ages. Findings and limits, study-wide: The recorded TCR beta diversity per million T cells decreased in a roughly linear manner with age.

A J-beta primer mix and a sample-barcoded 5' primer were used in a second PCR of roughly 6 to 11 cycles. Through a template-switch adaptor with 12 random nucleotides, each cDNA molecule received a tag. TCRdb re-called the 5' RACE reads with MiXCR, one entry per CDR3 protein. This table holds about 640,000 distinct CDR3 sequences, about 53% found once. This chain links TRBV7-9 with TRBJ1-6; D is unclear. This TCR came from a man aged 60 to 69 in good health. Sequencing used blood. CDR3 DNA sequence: TGTGCCAGCAGCCCCCTTGAGGTAGGGTCACCCCTCCACTTT. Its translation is CASSPLEVGSPLHF.